The following is a T cell receptor (beta chain) sequence with its context. This sample is part of a study of shared clonotypes between healthy human individuals. 200 to 250 ng DNA, about 33,000 T cell genomes, went into each sorted-subset replicate PCR. Assay used: immunoSEQ multiplex PCR; TCRdb lists only in-frame clones, some missing. Here the sample spans some 2,000,000 clones, over 85% being singletons. In germline, CDR1 is SGHRS, CDR2 YFSETQ. The CDR3 is 15 amino acids. The V and J ends lost 1 base and 2 bases respectively, with 12 bases between them. The naive CD8 subset, CD45RO-negative cells positively selected for CCR7, excluded terminally differentiated effector memory CD45RA+ cells. The donors, all of them Caucasian adults, lived in Nashville, Tennessee.

The chain couples TRBV5-1 to TRBJ1-2, with a tentative D call TRBD1 (6 bases). This clonotype was obtained from a man between 18 and 29 years old in good health. Sequencing was performed on naive CD8+ T cells sorted from blood. Written as DNA, the CDR3 is TGCGCCAGCAGCTTGACGGGGGCCGCAAACTATGGCTACACCTTC. Residues: CASSLTGAANYGYTF. Complete variable domain (other parts from reference TRBV5-1 and TRBJ1-2): KAGVTQTPRYLIKTRGQQVTLSCSPISGHRSVSWYQQTPGQGLQFLFEYFSETQRNKGNFPGRFSGRQFSNSRSEMNVSTLELGDSALYLCASSLTGAANYGYTFGSGTRLTVV.